A single T cell receptor beta chain is shown here with its context. Its cognate antigen has yet to be identified. No base qualities exist here, and no much larger clone lies one base off it. These data belong to a study of blood T cell repertoires in COVID-19 (dated by TCRdb to 2020 to 2022). For the wider study: The collaborator samples originated in the United States, Italy and Spain and spanned the acute and convalescent phases of COVID-19. The material from the prospective study consisted of cDNA or gDNA derived from T cells, B-cell-depleted T cells, or PBMCs. Deeply sampled blood TCRbeta repertoires from subjects exposed to, actively infected with, or recovered from COVID-19 were included in the dataset. The repertoires were released in a freely available public database meant as a resource for research on the immune response to SARS-CoV-2. The samples were drawn from the first 160 participants of the ongoing ImmuneRACE study and from some 1,300 subjects provided by 6 global collaborators. Nearly every sample came with metadata listing a de-identified subject ID, COVID-19 status, age in years and sex. HLA class I and class II types, where available, came from metadata supplied by the sample provider rather than from assay-based typing.

Paper-wide results and their limitations: Clinical and demographic metadata were provided uncurated, with the amount varying by source and participant.

The immunoSEQ Assay, a bias-controlled multiplex PCR, was used to amplify TCRbeta CDR3 regions from genomic DNA. Per the original workflow: The number of nucleated cells in each sample was estimated by amplification of reference gene primers within the assay. Sequence reads were collapsed and filtered to measure the absolute abundance of every unique TCRbeta CDR3 rearrangement. Productive Simpson clonality was computed per sample as the square root of Simpson's diversity index over productive rearrangements. Not all clones reach the TCRdb copy of this immuneACCESS table, which keeps in-frame sequences only. Checked studies attribute under half of the gap to unresolved V genes and leave the rest unexplained. From that table come the V and J calls and clone size; the DNA was used to work out D and trimming. The sample records about 250,000 clones, 88% of which are singletons. 0.95% to 1% of the sample rests with the top ten.

Samples from volunteer blood donors who had recovered from COVID-19 were contributed by a second Seattle source. Each collaborating institution followed its own protocols to collect whole blood in K2EDTA tubes. For TCRbeta analysis, collaborators shipped samples in one of three forms: frozen whole blood, isolated PBMCs, or DNA extracted from either of those sample types. According to the germline V gene (reference sequence), CDR1 reads LGHDT and CDR2 reads YNNKEL. Taken from cysteine to phenylalanine, the CDR3 has 15 residues. This entry keeps only the CDR3 DNA: 45 bases, framed from base 1. Germline trimming amounts to 4 bases on V and 6 bases on J, with 7 as the count of junction bases outside the gene matches.

Here the chain combines TRBV3-1 (or the pseudogene TRBV3-2) and TRBJ2-1; TRBD2 lines up with 9 middle nucleotides. The sequence came from a woman between 40 and 50 years old who had recovered from COVID-19. The sequencing input was peripheral blood. CDR3 sequence: CASSPSGGSPNEQFF. The bases are TGTGCCAGCAGCCCCAGCGGGGGGTCCCCCAATGAGCAGTTCTTC.